The sample holds many counts of the clone carrying this TCR beta chain. This record belongs to a study of neurological immune-mediated disorders. 5'RACE generated cDNA with 10-nucleotide random UMIs. MiXCR, run by TCRdb on the 5' RACE reads, gives a single entry per CDR3 protein. This table holds tens of thousands of distinct CDR3 sequences, about 4.9% found once. The CDR3 loop spans 17 amino acids. Germline V gene sequence: CDR1 MNHEY, CDR2 SVGAGI. The junction had 11 bases not matched to a gene; V was cut back by 4 bases and J by 8 bases. The chain employs TRBV6-5 and TRBJ2-1; 13 bases are shared with TRBD2. The source material was PBMCs. The TCR originated in a young man with multiple sclerosis. The CDR3 here is CASSSPLLAGGPHEQFF. The CDR3 bases are TGTGCCAGCAGTTCCCCCCTACTAGCGGGGGGGCCCCATGAGCAGTTCTTC.